This TCR beta chain appears in the sequencing data of a study of regulatory T cells in long-lasting Graves disease. Trimming took 5 bases from V and 7 from J; bases not matched to a gene: 6. CDR1 and CDR2 from the germline V gene are MDHEN and SYDVKM. The CDR3 is 13 residues long. Time point denoted: newly diagnosed GD, antithyroid drugs for less than 3 months. With RNA extracted from PBMCs as input, the TCR library was made. Construction of TCR beta libraries relied on iRepertoire HTBI primers and on Arm-PCR targeting CDR3 regions. MiXCR, applied by TCRdb to the multiplex PCR reads, yields one record per CDR3 protein. The table includes 420,000 or so distinct CDR3 sequences, about a sixth detected once. This clonotype occurred a few times. The data were also submitted as part of a second study, on T cells in Graves' hyperthyroidism and ophthalmopathy. That work states: A lack of ophthalmopathy progression within 18 months defined stable Graves' hyperthyroidism.

The gene calls are TRBV28 and TRBJ2-3; 7 bases are shared with TRBD1. The sequence derives from a woman under 30 with Graves disease. Sequencing was performed on peripheral blood mononuclear cells (PBMCs), taken at new diagnosis, from a patient treated with antithyroid drugs. The CDR3: CASSGSRGNTQYF. As DNA, the CDR3 is TGTGCCAGCAGTGGGAGCAGGGGGAATACGCAGTATTTT.